This T cell receptor beta chain was recovered during a study of control samples from healthy donors and cancer patients. The ends were cut back, 6 bases at V and 7 bases at J, with 13 bases in the middle. The CDR3 totals 12 residues. The germline V gene has CDR1 LNHDA and CDR2 SQIVND (reference sequence). Only in-frame clones appear in the TCRdb table, and some are missing; sequencing was by immunoSEQ multiplex PCR. Counted here are more than 95,000 clones, 85% to 90% occurring once; the ten biggest clones make up about 1.1%. V gene TRBV19 combines with J gene TRBJ2-7; a weak D match, TRBD1 (6 bases). The sequencing sample was made of PBMCs. The origin of this receptor is a woman in her forties or fifties with colorectal cancer. CDR3: CASRPQGGEQYF. The CDR3 DNA reads TGTGCCAGTAGACCACAGGGTGGGGAGCAGTACTTC. The full variable domain, in which reference TRBV19 and TRBJ2-7 provide the parts outside the CDR3, is DGGITQSPKYLFRKEGQNVTLSCEQNLNHDAMYWYRQDPGQGLRLIYYSQIVNDFQKGDIAEGYSVSREKKESFPLTVTSAQKNPTAFYLCASRPQGGEQYFGPGTRLTVT.